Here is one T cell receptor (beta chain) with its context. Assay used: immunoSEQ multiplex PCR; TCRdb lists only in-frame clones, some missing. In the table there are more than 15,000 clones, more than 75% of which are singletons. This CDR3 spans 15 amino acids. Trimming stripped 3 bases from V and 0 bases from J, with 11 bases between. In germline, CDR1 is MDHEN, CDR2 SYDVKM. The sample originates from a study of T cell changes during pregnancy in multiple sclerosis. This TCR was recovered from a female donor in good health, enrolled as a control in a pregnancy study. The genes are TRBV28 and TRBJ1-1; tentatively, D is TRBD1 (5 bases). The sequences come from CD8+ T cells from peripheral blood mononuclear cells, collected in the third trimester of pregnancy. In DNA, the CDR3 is TGTGCCAGCAGTTTGGTCCCAGGGCTGAACACTGAAGCTTTCTTT. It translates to CASSLVPGLNTEAFF.